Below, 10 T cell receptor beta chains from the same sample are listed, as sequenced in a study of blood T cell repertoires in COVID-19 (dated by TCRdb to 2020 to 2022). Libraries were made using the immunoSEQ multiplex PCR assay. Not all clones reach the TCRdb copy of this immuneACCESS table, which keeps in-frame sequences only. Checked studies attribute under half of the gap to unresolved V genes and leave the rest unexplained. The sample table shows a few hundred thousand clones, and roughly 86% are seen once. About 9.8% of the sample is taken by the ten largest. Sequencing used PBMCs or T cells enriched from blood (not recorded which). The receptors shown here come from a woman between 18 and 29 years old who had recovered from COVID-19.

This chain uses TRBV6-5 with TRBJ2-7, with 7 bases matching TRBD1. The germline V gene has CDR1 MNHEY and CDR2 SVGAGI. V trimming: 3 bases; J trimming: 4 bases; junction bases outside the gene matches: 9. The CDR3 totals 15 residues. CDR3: CASSYQQGPSYEQYF. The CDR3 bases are TGTGCCAGCAGTTATCAACAGGGGCCGTCTTACGAGCAGTACTTC.

In DNA, the CDR3 is TGTGCCAGCAGTTTCCAGCTTGGTCCAGCCCAGGTGGATACGCAGTATTTT. Its translation is CASSFQLGPAQVDTQYF. This sequence joins TRBV27 and TRBJ2-3; the D is unclear. V lost 3 bases and J 6 bases, leaving 22 bases between the germline ends. The CDR3 totals 17 residues. CDR1 is MNHEY, CDR2 SMNVEV, per germline (reference sequence).

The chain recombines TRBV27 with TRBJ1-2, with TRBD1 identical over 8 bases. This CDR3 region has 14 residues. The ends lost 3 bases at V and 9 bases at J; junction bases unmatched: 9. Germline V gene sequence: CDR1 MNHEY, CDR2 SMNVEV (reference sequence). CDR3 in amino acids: CASSLMAGGASYTF. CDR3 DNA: TGTGCCAGCAGTTTGATGGCAGGGGGCGCGAGCTACACCTTC.

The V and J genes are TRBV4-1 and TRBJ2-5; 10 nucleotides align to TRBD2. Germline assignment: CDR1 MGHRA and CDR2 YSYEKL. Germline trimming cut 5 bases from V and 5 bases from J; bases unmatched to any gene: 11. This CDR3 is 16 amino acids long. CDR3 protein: CASSISSGGRLETQYF. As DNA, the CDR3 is TGCGCCAGCAGCATAAGTAGCGGGGGGCGGCTGGAGACCCAGTACTTC.

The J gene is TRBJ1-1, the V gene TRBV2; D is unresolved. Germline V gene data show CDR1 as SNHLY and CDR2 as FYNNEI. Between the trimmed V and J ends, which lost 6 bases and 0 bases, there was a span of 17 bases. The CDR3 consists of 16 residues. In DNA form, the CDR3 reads TGTGCCAGCAGGAGCGCGACTTTGATCATGAACACTGAAGCTTTCTTT. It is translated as CASRSATLIMNTEAFF.

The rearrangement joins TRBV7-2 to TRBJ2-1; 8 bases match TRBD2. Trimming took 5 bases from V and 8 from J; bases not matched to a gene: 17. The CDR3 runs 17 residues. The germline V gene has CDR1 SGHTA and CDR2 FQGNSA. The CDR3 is CASSLSYLAGVPDEQFF. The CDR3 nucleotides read TGTGCCAGCAGCCTGTCATATCTAGCGGGCGTGCCCGATGAGCAGTTCTTC.

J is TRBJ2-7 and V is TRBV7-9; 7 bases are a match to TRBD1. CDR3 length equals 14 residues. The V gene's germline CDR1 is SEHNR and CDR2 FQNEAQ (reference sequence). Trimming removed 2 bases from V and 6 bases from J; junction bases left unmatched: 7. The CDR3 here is CASSLSSPGGEQYF. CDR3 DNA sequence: TGTGCCAGCAGCTTATCGTCCCCAGGGGGCGAGCAGTACTTC.

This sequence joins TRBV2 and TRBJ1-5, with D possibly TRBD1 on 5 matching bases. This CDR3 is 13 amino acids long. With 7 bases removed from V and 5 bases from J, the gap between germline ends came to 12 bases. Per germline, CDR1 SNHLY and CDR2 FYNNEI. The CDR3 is CASMGVADQPQHF. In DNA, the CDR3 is TGTGCCAGCATGGGGGTAGCGGATCAGCCCCAGCATTTT.

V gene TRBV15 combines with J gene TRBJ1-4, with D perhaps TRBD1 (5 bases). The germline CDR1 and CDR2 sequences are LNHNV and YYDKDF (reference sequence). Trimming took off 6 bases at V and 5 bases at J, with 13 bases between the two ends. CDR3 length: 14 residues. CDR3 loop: CATSEGRGNEKLFF. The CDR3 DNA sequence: TGTGCCACCAGTGAGGGACGGGGGAATGAAAAACTGTTTTTT.

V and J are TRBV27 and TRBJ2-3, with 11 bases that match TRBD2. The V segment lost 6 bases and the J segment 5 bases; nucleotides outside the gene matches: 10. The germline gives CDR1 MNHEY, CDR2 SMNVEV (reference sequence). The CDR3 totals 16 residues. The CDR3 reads CASRMSSGRALDTQYF. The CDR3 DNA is TGTGCCAGCAGGATGAGTAGCGGGAGGGCCTTAGATACGCAGTATTTT.